This TCR beta chain emerged from a study of Graves' ophthalmopathy and Graves' hyperthyroidism. Other autoimmune diseases, uncontrolled infections, pregnancy or lactation excluded patients from enrollment. Amplification from RNA transcripts yielded the TCR beta CDR3 regions. A first-round RT-PCR used HTBI primers, followed by a second-round multiplex PCR. Each CDR3 protein gets one entry after TCRdb re-called the multiplex PCR reads with MiXCR. The sample gives over a million distinct CDR3 sequences, about 36% of which show up once; roughly 10% is in the top ten. The germline CDR1 and CDR2 sequences are MNHNY and SVGAGI (reference sequence). CDR3 size: 14 residues. Germline trimming cut 7 bases from V and 4 bases from J; bases unmatched to any gene: 6. Overall study findings and caveats: The authors also found most expanded thyroid clonotypes above 0.001 frequency in blood. The study's model predicted ophthalmopathy progression at about 68% sensitivity and 72% to 85% specificity.

This clonotype was detected only a few times. As yet, its antigen is unknown. The sequenced sample consisted of peripheral blood or thyroid tissue (not recorded which). The chain has TRBV6-6 and TRBJ1-1; 10 nucleotides align to TRBD1. The source is an adult man with Graves' hyperthyroidism. The CDR3 region has the DNA TGTGCCAGCACTTTGACAGGGGGCGGCACTGAAGCTTTCTTT. It encodes CASTLTGGGTEAFF.